The clone carrying this TCR beta chain was counted once. The antigen is unknown. This sample stems from a study of a mutant IDH1 vaccine in newly diagnosed glioma. On the study more broadly: Visit V13 took place at week 47, and visit V12 happened at week 35. Study results and limitations: Pseudoprogression appears to have had no connection to changes in top peripheral T cell clonotypes.

Indicated time point: week 35, safety follow-up. It was 300 ug of mutant IDH1 20-mer peptide that made up each vaccine dose, given with topical imiquimod. Patients in the study were vaccinated eight times, receiving shots in weeks 1, 3, 5, 7, 11, 15, 19 and 23. Method: immunoSEQ multiplex PCR; TCRdb's copy keeps in-frame clones and lacks some. The data hold tens of thousands of clones, with about 76% observed a single time. There are 17 residues in the CDR3. CDR1 SGHNT and CDR2 YYREEE come from the germline V gene (reference sequence). J gave up 4 bases and V 4 bases, and 16 bases lay outside the gene matches.

The receptor was isolated from a woman aged 40 to 50 with glioma. Some clones in this sample may be carry-over from other donors' samples. V is TRBV5-4 and J is TRBJ2-7; 8 bases are shared with TRBD2. The input for sequencing was PBMCs, taken from a glioma patient whose treatment included an IDH1 peptide vaccine. The CDR3 DNA follows: TGTGCCAGCAGCCTGATGGGGCTCGGGCGGGGGGTTTACGAGCAGTACTTC. Encoded protein: CASSLMGLGRGVYEQYF.